This TCR beta chain emerged from a study of cytomegalovirus exposure and HLA in healthy donors. Study-wide findings and caveats: Despite most TCR sequences being rare, some public TCRs occurred in many donors.

V lost 9 bases and J 0 bases, leaving 15 bases between the germline ends. This CDR3 has 14 residues. Germline loops: CDR1 MNHNY, CDR2 SVGAGI (reference sequence). Libraries were prepared by immunoSEQ multiplex PCR; TCRdb keeps only in-frame clonotypes and omits some of them. The sample lists some 150,000 clones; 85% to 90% were seen once. On this clone: As yet, its antigen is unknown.

The material sequenced was PBMCs. The source of this sequence is a woman aged 25 to 45 in good health and CMV-seropositive. This chain joins TRBV6-6 and TRBJ2-7, with TRBD1 as a possible D gene (5 bases). The CDR3 here is CASQLGRSSYEQYF. CDR3 nucleotides: TGTGCCAGTCAGCTGGGGCGGTCCTCCTACGAGCAGTACTTC.